The clone carrying this T cell receptor (beta chain) has only one observation. What it binds is unknown. Investigators sorted PBMCs to obtain both CD4+ and CD8+ T cells. The sample is drawn from a study of CD8+ T cells in alopecia areata. Notes on the study in general: Mice showed TCR sharing more clearly than patients did, possibly owing to HLA. Resident alphabeta T-cell populations of normal skin are likewise subject to sequencing in scalp samples.

The CDR3 has 15 residues. The V end lost 5 bases, the J end lost 1 base, and 14 bases lay between the germline ends. Germline V gene lookup returns CDR1 GTSNPN and CDR2 SVGIG (reference sequence). Extraction and reverse transcription of RNA yielded cDNA as the sequencing template. The method was immunoSEQ multiplex PCR; TCRdb's version includes in-frame clones alone and lacks a portion of them. The sample holds about 140,000 clones, 50% to 65% seen once. Material for sequencing was CD4+ T cells sorted from blood. This chain connects TRBV30 to TRBJ1-4; D is undetermined. The sequence derives from a human donor in good health. The CDR3 DNA follows: TGTGCCTGGGGGTTGAGGGCCCAAACTAATGAAAAACTGTTTTTT. It codes for CAWGLRAQTNEKLFF.